The sequence of this T cell receptor beta chain was determined in a study of cytotoxic CD8 clonotypes in ibrutinib-treated CLL. Study at large: Response samples were taken after a median of around twelve months on treatment, range 6 to 36.

The CDR3 extends over 16 amino acids. CDR1 is SGHVS and CDR2 is FNYEAQ in the germline V gene. The ends lost 3 bases at V and 4 bases at J; junction bases unmatched: 9. The table came from immunoSEQ multiplex PCR; TCRdb's copy has only in-frame clones and leaves some out. The sample consists of 150,000 or so clones, over 75% of them appearing once. In the case of this clone: Its antigen is unidentified.

General study findings and limits: Sustained-remission and progressing patients had unequal sampling times. Relative to age-matched healthy donors, clonality at baseline was higher, and it tracked circulating CD8+ T-cell counts.

The sequence derives from a human donor with chronic lymphocytic leukemia. This chain joins TRBV7-6 and TRBJ2-1; 7 bases fit TRBD2. Sample: PBMCs, taken after 24 months of ibrutinib treatment. In nucleotides, the CDR3 is TGTGCCAGCAGCTTGGGTCTAGCGGTATCATACAATGAGCAGTTCTTC. It translates to CASSLGLAVSYNEQFF.